The rows below give T cell receptor beta chains drawn from one sample of a study of PD-1 blockade in classical Hodgkin lymphoma. Assay used: immunoSEQ multiplex PCR; TCRdb lists only in-frame clones, some missing. The data hold some 21,000 clones, with 70% to 75% observed a single time. Sample: peripheral blood mononuclear cells (PBMCs), taken before the fourth cycle of nivolumab. These receptors came from a human donor with classical Hodgkin lymphoma. Both conserved end residues are part of each CDR3. The D gene is left open where the match is weak. Clone size is stated in some rows and not others, as once, few, many or a class when expanded.

cdr3_aa: CASRGTGAGGEAFF; cdr3_nt: TGTGCCAGCAGAGGGACAGGGGCGGGTGGTGAAGCTTTCTTT; d_call: TRBD1; v_call: TRBV6-5; j_call: TRBJ1-1; clone_size: once
cdr3_aa: CASSFDLSGGSPGETQYF; cdr3_nt: TGTGCCAGCAGCTTTGATCTGAGCGGGGGATCGCCGGGAGAGACCCAGTACTTC; d_call: TRBD2; v_call: TRBV11-2; j_call: TRBJ2-5; clone_size: NA
cdr3_aa: CASGLTQYF; cdr3_nt: TGTGCCAGCGGGTTGACCCAGTACTTC; d_call: NA; v_call: TRBV3-1/TRBV3-2; j_call: TRBJ2-5; clone_size: NA
cdr3_aa: CASSHRQVVNTEAFF; cdr3_nt: TGTGCCAGCAGCCACAGACAGGTAGTGAACACTGAAGCTTTCTTT; d_call: NA; v_call: TRBV7-9; j_call: TRBJ1-1; clone_size: few
cdr3_aa: CASSLVIGRNEQFF; cdr3_nt: TGTGCCAGCAGCTTAGTAATTGGGCGGAATGAGCAGTTCTTC; d_call: NA; v_call: TRBV7-2; j_call: TRBJ2-1; clone_size: once
cdr3_aa: CASSHRGLVYGYTF; cdr3_nt: TGTGCCAGCAGCCACAGGGGACTCGTCTATGGCTACACCTTC; d_call: TRBD1; v_call: TRBV13; j_call: TRBJ1-2; clone_size: few
cdr3_aa: CASSLGGLAGLGYEQYF; cdr3_nt: TGTGCCAGCAGCTTAGGGGGACTAGCGGGGTTAGGATACGAGCAGTACTTC; d_call: TRBD2; v_call: TRBV5-4; j_call: TRBJ2-7; clone_size: medium-sized
cdr3_aa: CASRKGGVNEAFF; cdr3_nt: TGTGCCAGCAGGAAGGGGGGAGTCAATGAAGCTTTCTTT; d_call: NA; v_call: TRBV6-6; j_call: TRBJ1-1; clone_size: NA
cdr3_aa: CAISSTGRGQPQHF; cdr3_nt: TGTGCCATCAGTTCCACGGGGAGAGGTCAGCCCCAGCATTTT; d_call: NA; v_call: TRBV10-3; j_call: TRBJ1-5; clone_size: once
cdr3_aa: CASSVAPGIGNTIYF; cdr3_nt: TGTGCCAGCAGCGTAGCTCCAGGGATAGGAAACACCATATATTTT; d_call: NA; v_call: TRBV9; j_call: TRBJ1-3; clone_size: NA
cdr3_aa: CASSLDAGGLTDTQYF; cdr3_nt: TGTGCCAGCAGCTTAGATGCGGGAGGGCTCACAGATACGCAGTATTTT; d_call: TRBD2; v_call: TRBV7-9; j_call: TRBJ2-3; clone_size: few
cdr3_aa: CASTPSGGFGYTF; cdr3_nt: TGTGCCAGCACCCCTAGTGGAGGGTTTGGCTACACCTTC; d_call: NA; v_call: TRBV6-1; j_call: TRBJ1-2; clone_size: NA
cdr3_aa: CASSRPDRTYNEQFF; cdr3_nt: TGTGCCAGCAGCCGACCAGACAGGACATACAATGAGCAGTTCTTC; d_call: NA; v_call: TRBV4-2; j_call: TRBJ2-1; clone_size: NA
cdr3_aa: CASSLVGPYYEQYF; cdr3_nt: TGTGCCAGCAGCTTAGTAGGACCCTATTACGAGCAGTACTTC; d_call: NA; v_call: TRBV11-2; j_call: TRBJ2-7; clone_size: NA
cdr3_aa: CASSARAGPTYTEAFF; cdr3_nt: TGTGCCAGCAGTGCTCGGGCAGGGCCTACTTACACTGAAGCTTTCTTT; d_call: NA; v_call: TRBV6-1; j_call: TRBJ1-1; clone_size: NA
cdr3_aa: CASSRQGGANTEAFF; cdr3_nt: TGTGCCAGCAGCCGACAAGGGGGCGCGAACACTGAAGCTTTCTTT; d_call: TRBD1; v_call: TRBV7-9; j_call: TRBJ1-1; clone_size: NA
cdr3_aa: CASSPYVLQGASLSGNTIYF; cdr3_nt: TGTGCCAGCTCACCATACGTTTTACAGGGGGCGTCCCTCTCTGGAAACACCATATATTTT; d_call: TRBD1; v_call: TRBV18; j_call: TRBJ1-3; clone_size: few
cdr3_aa: CASSLRGGRDTQYF; cdr3_nt: TGTGCCAGCAGCTTGAGGGGGGGCCGAGATACGCAGTATTTT; d_call: NA; v_call: TRBV7-3; j_call: TRBJ2-3; clone_size: NA
cdr3_aa: CASSSGAELGYTF; cdr3_nt: TGTGCCAGCAGTTCGGGCGCCGAGCTGGGCTACACCTTC; d_call: NA; v_call: TRBV6-6; j_call: TRBJ1-2; clone_size: NA
cdr3_aa: CASSLSEGGEDNEQFF; cdr3_nt: TGTGCCAGCAGTTTATCTGAGGGAGGGGAAGACAATGAGCAGTTCTTC; d_call: TRBD2; v_call: TRBV27; j_call: TRBJ2-1; clone_size: NA
cdr3_aa: CASSMSRQRNTGELFF; cdr3_nt: TGTGCCAGTAGTATGTCTCGACAGAGGAACACCGGGGAGCTGTTTTTT; d_call: NA; v_call: TRBV19; j_call: TRBJ2-2; clone_size: once
cdr3_aa: CASSPPRTFTGNTIYF; cdr3_nt: TGTGCCAGCTCACCCCCCCGGACATTTACTGGAAACACCATATATTTT; d_call: NA; v_call: TRBV18; j_call: TRBJ1-3; clone_size: NA
cdr3_aa: CASSLAAGTSTDTQYF; cdr3_nt: TGCGCCAGCAGCTTGGCTGCGGGAACTAGCACAGATACGCAGTATTTT; d_call: NA; v_call: TRBV5-1; j_call: TRBJ2-3; clone_size: few
cdr3_aa: CASSLAGYQETQYF; cdr3_nt: TGTGCCAGCAGCTTGGCCGGGTACCAAGAGACCCAGTACTTC; d_call: NA; v_call: TRBV5-6; j_call: TRBJ2-5; clone_size: NA
cdr3_aa: CASSTARNTEAFF; cdr3_nt: TGCGCCAGCAGCACCGCCAGGAACACTGAAGCTTTCTTT; d_call: NA; v_call: TRBV4-1; j_call: TRBJ1-1; clone_size: medium-sized
cdr3_aa: CASSDQGQGTNYGYTF; cdr3_nt: TGTGCCAGCAGCGACCAGGGACAGGGGACTAACTATGGCTACACCTTC; d_call: TRBD1; v_call: TRBV7-9; j_call: TRBJ1-2; clone_size: NA
cdr3_aa: CASSYDGNSPLHF; cdr3_nt: TGTGCCAGCAGTTACGACGGTAATTCACCCCTCCACTTT; d_call: NA; v_call: TRBV6-5; j_call: TRBJ1-6; clone_size: few
cdr3_aa: CASSEVRAGGYNEQFF; cdr3_nt: TGTGCCAGCAGTGAAGTCCGAGCGGGGGGGTACAATGAGCAGTTCTTC; d_call: TRBD2; v_call: TRBV6-1; j_call: TRBJ2-1; clone_size: NA
cdr3_aa: CASSLAGGLSETQYF; cdr3_nt: TGTGCCAGCAGCTTAGCAGGGGGCCTCTCGGAGACCCAGTACTTC; d_call: TRBD1; v_call: TRBV7-2; j_call: TRBJ2-5; clone_size: NA
cdr3_aa: CASRSGTGYGYTF; cdr3_nt: TGTGCCAGCAGATCCGGGACAGGCTATGGCTACACCTTC; d_call: TRBD1; v_call: TRBV6-5; j_call: TRBJ1-2; clone_size: NA
cdr3_aa: CSVRRDTGTGELFF; cdr3_nt: TGCAGCGTACGAAGGGACACGGGAACCGGGGAGCTGTTTTTT; d_call: NA; v_call: TRBV29-1; j_call: TRBJ2-2; clone_size: few
cdr3_aa: CASSLLYEQFF; cdr3_nt: TGTGCCAGCAGCTTATTATATGAGCAGTTCTTC; d_call: NA; v_call: TRBV7-2; j_call: TRBJ2-1; clone_size: NA
cdr3_aa: CASSLESGRETQYF; cdr3_nt: TGTGCCAGCAGCTTAGAATCCGGGAGAGAGACCCAGTACTTC; d_call: NA; v_call: TRBV7-9; j_call: TRBJ2-5; clone_size: NA
cdr3_aa: CASRAPWMANEKLFF; cdr3_nt: TGTGCCAGTAGGGCACCGTGGATGGCTAATGAAAAACTGTTTTTT; d_call: NA; v_call: TRBV19; j_call: TRBJ1-4; clone_size: NA
cdr3_aa: CASSGGGLAGEEQFF; cdr3_nt: TGTGCCAGCAGTGGGGGAGGGCTAGCGGGAGAAGAGCAGTTCTTC; d_call: TRBD2; v_call: TRBV2; j_call: TRBJ2-1; clone_size: few
cdr3_aa: CASSLGRSGGDSKNIQYF; cdr3_nt: TGTGCCAGCAGCTTAGGTCGTAGCGGGGGAGACTCCAAAAACATTCAGTACTTC; d_call: TRBD2; v_call: TRBV7-9; j_call: TRBJ2-4; clone_size: NA
cdr3_aa: CASSFSSGGPDTQYF; cdr3_nt: TGTGCCAGCAGCTTTTCTAGCGGGGGGCCAGATACGCAGTATTTT; d_call: TRBD2; v_call: TRBV5-4; j_call: TRBJ2-3; clone_size: NA
cdr3_aa: CATSSPGQGRNTGELFF; cdr3_nt: TGTGCCACCAGCAGCCCGGGACAGGGGAGAAACACCGGGGAGCTGTTTTTT; d_call: TRBD1; v_call: TRBV15; j_call: TRBJ2-2; clone_size: NA
cdr3_aa: CASSEGQPGGQPQHF; cdr3_nt: TGTGCCAGCAGTGAAGGACAGCCGGGGGGTCAGCCCCAGCATTTT; d_call: NA; v_call: TRBV6-1; j_call: TRBJ1-5; clone_size: NA
cdr3_aa: CASSSGNSNQPQHF; cdr3_nt: TGTGCCAGCAGTAGCGGTAATAGCAATCAGCCCCAGCATTTT; d_call: NA; v_call: TRBV6-6; j_call: TRBJ1-5; clone_size: NA